This entry is about one T cell receptor (beta chain). The antigen remains unidentified. This entry is derived from a study of OX40 agonist ivuxolimab in advanced cancers. Overall study: Dose-escalation patients had hepatocellular carcinoma, melanoma, renal cell or head and neck cancer. Findings and caveats of the study: Expanded peripheral T cells had an undetermined antigen specificity.

Peripheral blood came from all dose cohorts at three timepoints. Trimming took 0 bases from V and 5 from J, leaving 11 bases between them. The CDR3 totals 15 residues. The germline V gene encodes CDR1 LNHDA and CDR2 SQIVND (reference sequence). Generated by immunoSEQ multiplex PCR, the TCRdb table keeps only in-frame clones and is missing some. Among fewer than 90,000 clones listed, more than 85% were seen once. This TCR was recovered from an adult with an advanced solid tumor such as melanoma, head and neck, liver or kidney cancer. V and J are TRBV19 and TRBJ1-5, with D possibly being TRBD1 (5 bases). The sequencing here drew on CD4+ or CD8+ T cells sorted from blood, taken in a trial of the OX40 agonist ivuxolimab. CDR3 DNA sequence: TGTGCCAGTAGTATAGAACAACAGGTCTATCAGCCCCAGCATTTT. This translates into CASSIEQQVYQPQHF.